Below, 27 T cell receptor beta chains from the same sample are listed, as sequenced in a study of primary melanoma T cells and metastatic recurrence. The protocol was immunoSEQ multiplex PCR, while the TCRdb copy is restricted to in-frame clones and leaves out a portion. The sample consists of 150 to 250 clones, about 89% of them appearing once. The sequencing input was melanoma tumor tissue. Receptors originate from a human donor with melanoma.

The chain joins TRBV19 to TRBJ2-5; the match to TRBD1 covers 9 bases. The CDR3 has 12 amino acids. CDR1 and CDR2 from the germline V gene are LNHDA and SQIVND (reference sequence). V lost 8 bases and J lost 4; bases outside the gene matches: 2. The CDR3 coding sequence is TGTGCCAGTGTGGACAGGGGAGAGACCCAGTACTTC. Translating it yields CASVDRGETQYF.

This chain joins TRBV28 and TRBJ2-1, with D hard to call. This CDR3 is 16 amino acids long. V was clipped by 2 bases and J by 4 bases, with 15 bases between them. In germline, CDR1 is MDHEN, CDR2 SYDVKM. CDR3 DNA sequence: TGTGCCAGCAGTTTAGCCCCAGCGTCCCAATACAATGAGCAGTTCTTC. Protein: CASSLAPASQYNEQFF.

CDR3 nucleotides: TGCAGCGTTTCACAGGGGTATAATGGCTACACCTTC. It encodes CSVSQGYNGYTF. The V and J genes are TRBV29-1 and TRBJ1-2, with 7 bases identical to TRBD1. CDR3 length: 12 amino acids. The trim removed 5 bases at V and 6 bases at J, leaving 6 bases unmatched. The germline V gene has CDR1 SQVTM and CDR2 ANQGSEA. Based on the CDR3 plus reference TRBV29-1 and TRBJ1-2, the full variable domain is SAVISQKPSRDICQRGTSLTIQCQVDSQVTMMFWYRQQPGQSLTLIATANQGSEATYESGFVIDKFPISRPNLTFSTLTVSNMSPEDSSIYLCSVSQGYNGYTFGSGTRLTVV.

This chain connects TRBV11-3 to TRBJ1-5, with D perhaps matching TRBD1 (5 bases). In germline, CDR1 is SGHNT, CDR2 YENEEA. The V end lost 5 bases, the J end lost 2 bases, and 13 bases lay between the germline ends. The CDR3 extends over 15 amino acids. CDR3 loop: CASSRGQGGNQPQHF. DNA of the CDR3: TGTGCCAGCAGCCGTGGTCAGGGAGGCAATCAGCCCCAGCATTTT.

The rearrangement links TRBV28 to TRBJ1-5, with a possible D match to TRBD1 (5 bases). The CDR3 extends over 12 amino acids. The germline V gene encodes CDR1 MDHEN and CDR2 SYDVKM. V lost 0 bases and J lost 9, with 6 bases in between. CDR3 nucleotides: TGTGCCAGCAGTTTATGGGGGCGGCCCCAGCATTTT. This gives the protein CASSLWGRPQHF.

The chain employs TRBV7-6 and TRBJ2-3; 11 positions match TRBD2. CDR1 is SGHVS, CDR2 FNYEAQ, per germline. The J segment lost 6 bases and the V segment lost 5 bases, leaving 4 bases of the junction unmatched. CDR3 length: 14 amino acids. The CDR3 DNA follows: TGTGCCAGCAGCCTGGGACTAGCGGCCGATACGCAGTATTTT. Translating gives CASSLGLAADTQYF.

This chain joins TRBV27 and TRBJ1-5, with TRBD1 matching over 7 bases. V lost 6 bases, J lost 1 base, and 3 bases stayed unmatched. CDR1 is MNHEY, CDR2 SMNVEV, per germline (reference sequence). This CDR3 spans 14 amino acids. The CDR3 nucleotides are TGTGCCAGCAGGGCAGGGGGGAGCAATCAGCCCCAGCATTTT. Its translation: CASRAGGSNQPQHF.

This chain connects TRBV28 to TRBJ2-3, with TRBD2 as a possible D gene (6 bases). The CDR3 has 15 residues. CDR1 and CDR2 (germline): MDHEN, SYDVKM. V was pared by 6 bases and J by 0 bases, with 13 bases between. CDR3: CASRTPGLSTDTQYF. CDR3 sequence (DNA): TGTGCCAGCAGAACACCGGGACTCAGCACAGATACGCAGTATTTT.

This chain connects TRBV29-1 to TRBJ2-7, with TRBD1 as a possible D gene (5 bases). The germline gives CDR1 SQVTM, CDR2 ANQGSEA. Trimming took 4 bases from V and 2 from J, leaving 18 bases between them. CDR3 length: 15 amino acids. CDR3 amino acids: CSVGPKGRVPYEQYF. The CDR3 DNA sequence: TGCAGCGTTGGACCTAAGGGCAGGGTACCCTACGAGCAGTACTTC.

This chain uses TRBV6-8 with TRBJ2-5, with D possibly matching TRBD1 (5 bases). The germline V gene has CDR1 MNHGY and CDR2 SAAAGT. V shed 3 bases and J shed 5 bases, with 10 bases lying between them. The length of the CDR3 is 13 residues. The CDR3 reads CASSYLGLETQYF. DNA for the CDR3: TGTGCCAGCAGTTATTTGGGGCTGGAGACCCAGTACTTC.

The chain links TRBV7-4 to TRBJ2-3; D is possibly TRBD1 (6 bases). Germline CDR1 reads SGHVT; CDR2 reads SQSDAQ. V was shortened by 9 bases and J by 1 base, with 17 bases between the two germline ends. The CDR3 consists of 15 residues. CDR3 loop: CASSHPGVGTDTQYF. The CDR3 nucleotides are TGTGCCAGTAGCCATCCAGGGGTTGGCACAGATACGCAGTATTTT.

The chain joins TRBV6-8 to TRBJ1-2; possible D gene TRBD1, 5 bases. Trimming removed 8 bases from V and 4 bases from J, with 17 bases in between. The CDR3 has 14 residues. The V gene's germline CDR1 is MNHGY and CDR2 SAAAGT. DNA of the CDR3: TGTGCCAGCTCCGTCGATGGGGCGGGCTATGGCTACACCTTC. It is translated as CASSVDGAGYGYTF.

The chain links TRBV7-7 to TRBJ2-3; 11 bases map to TRBD2. After removal of 4 bases from V and 2 bases from J, the junction contained 8 bases not matched to a gene. The CDR3 is 17 residues long. Germline CDR1 is SSHAT and CDR2 is FNYEAQ (reference sequence). The CDR3 sequence: CASSSTLAGALTDTQYF. The CDR3 region has the DNA TGTGCCAGCAGCTCGACACTAGCGGGGGCCCTCACAGATACGCAGTATTTT.

The CDR3 DNA follows: TGTGCCAGCAGCTCGGATGTGGGGAACTATGGCTACACCTTC. Protein: CASSSDVGNYGYTF. This chain links TRBV11-3 with TRBJ1-2; D not certain. The ends were cut back, 4 bases at V and 2 bases at J, with 11 bases in the middle. Germline V lookup: CDR1 SGHNT, CDR2 YENEEA. CDR3 length: 14 amino acids.

The gene calls are TRBV7-8 and TRBJ1-4; maybe TRBD1 (5 bases). The germline V and J ends were trimmed by 5 bases and 2 bases, with 9 bases remaining between them. Germline V lookup: CDR1 SGHVS, CDR2 FQNEAQ. CDR3 length: 14 amino acids. CDR3 sequence reads: CASSHRQTNEKLFF. CDR3 coding DNA: TGTGCCAGCAGCCATCGACAGACTAATGAAAAACTGTTTTTT.

This clone was observed a handful of times. This sequence joins TRBV6-8 and TRBJ2-2; D is ambiguous. CDR1 is MNHGY and CDR2 is SAAAGT in the germline V gene. The V and J ends lost 2 bases and 7 bases respectively, with 11 bases between them. The CDR3 runs 14 residues. As DNA, the CDR3 is TGTGCCAGCAGTTACGGACCAAACGGCGGGGAGCTGTTTTTT. Amino acid sequence: CASSYGPNGGELFF.

In regard to this clone: The junction and the germline gene differ at one end; a read error may be behind it. The chain carries TRBV15 and TRBJ1-6, with TRBD1 as a possible D gene (6 bases). Looked up from germline, CDR1 is LNHNV and CDR2 is YYDKDF (reference sequence). The CDR3 is made up of 14 amino acids. This CDR3 is CASSLAGAGAPLHF. In nucleotides, the CDR3 is TGTGCCAGCAGCTTAGCAGGCGCAGGGGCACCCCTCCACTTT.

This chain joins TRBV11-3 and TRBJ2-7; 11 bases line up with TRBD2. Losses at the gene ends were 5 bases for V and 6 bases for J; bases not matched to a gene: 9. In germline, CDR1 is SGHNT, CDR2 YENEEA. This CDR3 spans 15 amino acids. The CDR3 loop reads CASSQAVGTSGEQYF. DNA of the CDR3: TGTGCCAGCAGCCAGGCAGTCGGGACTAGCGGCGAGCAGTACTTC.

The chain employs TRBV7-6 and TRBJ2-1; D tentatively fits TRBD1 or TRBD2 (6 bases each). The germline gives CDR1 SGHVS, CDR2 FNYEAQ. The ends were cut back, 8 bases at V and 2 bases at J, with 16 bases in the middle. The CDR3 covers 15 residues. The DNA of the CDR3 is TGTGCCAGCCAACCGGAGGGGGGAACCTACAATGAGCAGTTCTTC. Protein product: CASQPEGGTYNEQFF.

This clone was observed a handful of times. The chain carries TRBV11-3 and TRBJ2-7; the match to TRBD1 covers 7 bases. The CDR3 consists of 15 residues. V lost 4 bases to trimming and J lost 0 bases; unmatched junction nucleotides: 6. Per the germline V gene, CDR1 is SGHNT and CDR2 is YENEEA. The CDR3 region is CASSSRQGPSYEQYF. The CDR3, as DNA: TGTGCCAGCAGCTCACGACAGGGACCCTCCTACGAGCAGTACTTC. Variable domain in full (rest from reference TRBV11-3 and TRBJ2-7): EAGVVQSPRYKIIEKKQPVAFWCNPISGHNTLYWYLQNLGQGPELLIRYENEEAVDDSQLPKDRFSAERLKGVDSTLKIQPAELGDSAVYLCASSSRQGPSYEQYFGPGTRLTVT.

This chain links TRBV30 with TRBJ1-3; D unclear. The V end was cut by 0 bases, the J end by 4 bases, with 7 bases between. CDR3 length: 13 residues. Germline V CDR1 and CDR2: GTSNPN, SVGIG (reference sequence). The CDR3 nucleotides read TGTGCCTGGAGTGTAGGGTACGGAAACACCATATATTTT. The encoded protein is CAWSVGYGNTIYF.

The chain has TRBV6-8 and TRBJ1-1; TRBD1 is a possible D gene (5 bases). The CDR3 has 13 amino acids. V lost 7 bases and J lost 10, with 19 bases in between. Germline V lookup: CDR1 MNHGY, CDR2 SAAAGT. The CDR3 spells CASTEIQGIRAFF. The CDR3 nucleotides are TGTGCCAGCACCGAAATCCAGGGCATCCGAGCTTTCTTT.

The rearrangement links TRBV5-1 to TRBJ2-1, with 10 bases fitting TRBD2. This CDR3 is 15 amino acids long. J was trimmed by 4 bases and V by 4 bases; bases with no gene match: 5. CDR1 SGHRS and CDR2 YFSETQ come from the germline V gene. As DNA, the CDR3 is TGCGCCAGCAGCCTGCAGACTAGCGGGTACAATGAGCAGTTCTTC. This encodes CASSLQTSGYNEQFF.

This clone was counted a few times. The CDR3 DNA reads TGTGCCAGCAGCTTAACGGGGGACCTCTCCTACAATGAGCAGTTCTTC. Protein: CASSLTGDLSYNEQFF. The chain employs TRBV11-3 and TRBJ2-1; weak D call: TRBD2 (6 bases). There are 16 residues in the CDR3. CDR1 and CDR2 from the germline V gene are SGHNT and YENEEA. Deletions cut 2 bases from V and 0 bases from J, with 11 bases between.

The chain joins TRBV6-8 to TRBJ1-6; TRBD1 matches 8 bases. The junction had 0 bases not matched to a gene; V was cut back by 0 bases and J by 5 bases. Looked up from germline, CDR1 is MNHGY and CDR2 is SAAAGT. The CDR3 has 15 residues. The DNA of the CDR3 is TGTGCCAGCAGTTACTCGGACAGGGATAATTCACCCCTCCACTTT. It specifies CASSYSDRDNSPLHF.

The gene calls are TRBV7-6 and TRBJ2-3, with TRBD1 matching 12 bases. In germline, CDR1 is SGHVS, CDR2 FNYEAQ. V shed 6 bases and J 5 bases; nucleotides not matched to a gene: 6. The CDR3 has 15 residues. The CDR3 sequence: CASRRDRGQGDTQYF. CDR3 nucleotides: TGTGCCAGCAGGAGGGACAGGGGGCAGGGAGATACGCAGTATTTT.

The table lists this clone with a few counts. The chain has TRBV11-3 and TRBJ2-2; 8 positions agree with TRBD1. With V trimmed by 2 bases and J by 3 bases, 8 bases remained unmatched. Germline values: CDR1 SGHNT, CDR2 YENEEA. This CDR3 is built from 17 residues. The CDR3, as DNA: TGTGCCAGCAGCTTATTAGGCGGGACAGGACACACCGGGGAGCTGTTTTTT. Its protein is CASSLLGGTGHTGELFF.